This T cell receptor beta chain is from a study of vaccination and CD4 T cells after COVID-19. As to time point: late sampling 161 to 241 days after vaccination in three convalescent patients. The junction had 2 bases not matched to a gene; V was cut back by 2 bases and J by 3 bases. Germline V gene lookup returns CDR1 MDHEN and CDR2 SYDVKM. The CDR3 extends over 14 amino acids. This clonotype was found a few times. TCRdb re-called the PCR reads through MiXCR, storing one row per CDR3 protein. The table includes some 29,000 distinct CDR3 sequences, 51% detected once. V gene TRBV28 combines with J gene TRBJ1-1; TRBD1 matches at 8 bases. Sequencing was performed on CD4+ T cells from blood, taken about 7 months after SARS-CoV-2 vaccination. This TCR came from a human donor who had recovered from COVID-19. CDR3 sequence: CASSLARGHTEAFF. The CDR3 DNA reads TGTGCCAGCAGTTTAGCCAGGGGGCACACTGAAGCTTTCTTT.